The 8 T cell receptor beta chains below all came from one sample that was sequenced in a study of blood T cells in healthy people across ages. Next came a second PCR, run for 7 to 11 cycles, which used a sample-barcoded 5' primer along with a J-beta primer mix. A single record per CDR3 protein comes from TCRdb applying MiXCR to the 5' RACE reads. The sample lists 580,000 or so distinct CDR3 sequences, 47% seen once, with approximately 23% in the top ten. The sample consisted of blood. The receptors derive from a man older than 75 in good health.

The chain combines TRBV2 with TRBJ2-3, with 9 bases fitting TRBD1. This CDR3 is 15 amino acids long. Trimming removed 8 bases from V and 3 bases from J; junction bases left unmatched: 9. Germline assignment: CDR1 SNHLY and CDR2 FYNNEI. The CDR3 DNA is TGTGCCAGCCAACTGCCGGGACAGGGAACAGATACGCAGTATTTT. It specifies CASQLPGQGTDTQYF.

The CDR3 is CASSFQGAPSYNEQYF. The DNA for the CDR3 is TGTGCCAGCAGCTTTCAAGGGGCCCCCTCCTACAATGAGCAGTACTTC. The chain couples TRBV11-2 to TRBJ2-1, with D perhaps TRBD1 (5 bases). The J call may be mistaken, given a closer DNA end match to TRBJ2-7. Germline values: CDR1 SGHAT, CDR2 FQNNGV. There are 16 residues in the CDR3.

V is TRBV20-1 and J is TRBJ2-7; tentative D call: TRBD1 (5 bases). Germline V gene data show CDR1 as DFQATT and CDR2 as SNEGSKA (reference sequence). The CDR3 is 12 amino acids. V was pared by 8 bases and J by 5 bases, with 16 bases between. The CDR3 sequence: CSTGRASHEQYF. The CDR3 DNA reads TGCAGTACAGGACGGGCATCCCACGAGCAGTACTTC.

The chain couples TRBV6-4 to TRBJ2-3; no definite D call. Germline CDR1 and CDR2: MRHNA and SNTAGT. The ends were cut back, 0 bases at V and 0 bases at J, with 7 bases in the middle. The CDR3 spans 15 residues. The CDR3 DNA is TGTGCCAGCAGTGACTCTCCAGCCAGCACAGATACGCAGTATTTT. Its translation: CASSDSPASTDTQYF.

The V call is TRBV20-1, the J call TRBJ2-3; either TRBD1 or TRBD2 may fit D (5 bases each). The length of the CDR3 is 13 residues. Per the germline V gene, CDR1 is DFQATT and CDR2 is SNEGSKA (reference sequence). The ends were cut back, 4 bases at V and 6 bases at J, with 14 bases in the middle. DNA for the CDR3: TGCAGTGCTAATCGACTGGGGGAGGATACGCAGTATTTT. Its protein product is CSANRLGEDTQYF.

The chain recombines TRBV5-1 with TRBJ2-5; D is unclear. V dropped 4 bases and J dropped 11 bases, with 24 bases sitting between them. CDR3 size: 15 residues. Germline CDR1 reads SGHRS; CDR2 reads YFSETQ. CDR3 loop: CASSRAQAILNEQYF. In DNA form, the CDR3 reads TGCGCCAGCAGCCGCGCGCAGGCGATCTTAAATGAGCAGTACTTC.

The V and J genes are TRBV29-1 and TRBJ1-1, with TRBD1 as a possible D gene (6 bases). V dropped 7 bases and J dropped 2 bases, with 14 bases sitting between them. This CDR3 comprises 13 residues. The germline gives CDR1 SQVTM, CDR2 ANQGSEA. CDR3 sequence (DNA): TGCAGCGCGCGACAGGCTAGCAACACTGAAGCTTTCTTT. This encodes CSARQASNTEAFF.

V is TRBV30 and J is TRBJ1-1; unclear D gene. This CDR3 region has 12 residues. CDR1 is GTSNPN, CDR2 SVGIG, per germline (reference sequence). Trimming took off 3 bases at V and 2 bases at J, with 7 bases between the two ends. CDR3 DNA: TGTGCCTGGAGCCTGACAAACACTGAAGCTTTCTTT. This codes for CAWSLTNTEAFF.